This T cell receptor beta chain appears in the sequencing data of a study of blood T cell repertoires in COVID-19. Overall study: COVID-19 samples from acute and convalescent phases originated in the United States, Italy and Spain.

Individuals aged about 18 to 100 years were recruited from 24 US areas. Participants' own reports of clinical history determined their cohort assignment. Symptom resolution, clearance, or two negative PCRs marked the recovered donors of Cohort 3. Trimming pared 3 bases from V and 6 bases from J, leaving 7 bases between. The V gene's germline CDR1 is SQVTM and CDR2 ANQGSEA. CDR3 size: 11 residues. Clones were read by immunoSEQ multiplex PCR, and TCRdb kept only the in-frame ones, dropping some. Found here are about 370,000 clones, over 75% of them singletons; the top ten hold 0.95% to 1.1%. This chain uses TRBV29-1 with TRBJ2-3, with a weak D call TRBD1 (6 bases). The TCR was taken from a young man who had recovered from COVID-19. Sequenced input: PBMCs or T cells enriched from blood (not recorded which). The CDR3 nucleotides are TGCAGCGTTGACCAGGGGGATACGCAGTATTTT. Protein sequence: CSVDQGDTQYF.